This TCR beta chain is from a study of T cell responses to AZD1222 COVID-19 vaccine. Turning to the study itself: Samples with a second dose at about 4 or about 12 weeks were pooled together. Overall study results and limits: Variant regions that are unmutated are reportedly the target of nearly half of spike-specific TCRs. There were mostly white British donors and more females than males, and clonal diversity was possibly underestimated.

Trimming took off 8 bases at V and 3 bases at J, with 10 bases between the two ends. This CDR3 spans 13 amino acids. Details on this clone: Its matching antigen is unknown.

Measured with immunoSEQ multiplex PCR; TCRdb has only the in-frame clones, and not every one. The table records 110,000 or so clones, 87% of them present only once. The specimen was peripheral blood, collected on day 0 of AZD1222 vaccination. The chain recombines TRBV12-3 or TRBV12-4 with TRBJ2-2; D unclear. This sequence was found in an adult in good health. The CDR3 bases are TGTGCCAGCCCCGACTCGGACACCGGGGAGCTGTTTTTT. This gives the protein CASPDSDTGELFF.